The 26 T cell receptor beta chains below come from one sample, sequenced in a study of vaccination and CD4 T cells after COVID-19. Their antigens are not known. The Oncomine TCR Beta short-read assay generated sequence data from the DNA of cultured CD4+ T cells. TCRdb called the PCR reads again in MiXCR, with one record for every CDR3 protein. The sample has 11,000 to 15,000 distinct CDR3 sequences; under 75% are singletons. Treatment given: roughly 10-day PBMC culture with coronavirus spike peptide pools or control peptides (ViraFEST assay). Sample: CD4+ T cells from blood, cultured in vitro. Receptors originate from a human donor who had recovered from COVID-19.

Relative to its sample, this clonotype is large. The chain is built from TRBV11-3 and TRBJ2-5; D unclear. The CDR3 contains 13 residues. CDR1 and CDR2 from the germline V gene are SGHNT and YENEEA. V lost 3 bases to trimming and J lost 5 bases, with 10 bases between them. The CDR3: CASSFITGETQYF. The CDR3 nucleotides are TGTGCCAGCAGCTTCATTACCGGGGAGACCCAGTACTTC.

The rearrangement uses TRBV7-9 and TRBJ1-1, with D uncertain. Germline CDR1 SEHNR, CDR2 FQNEAQ (reference sequence). V lost 5 bases, J lost 7 bases, and 14 bases lay in between. This CDR3 comprises 13 residues. The CDR3: CASSPDQYSEAFF. Here the CDR3 DNA reads TGTGCCAGCAGCCCGGACCAATACAGTGAAGCTTTCTTT.

The chain employs TRBV7-9 and TRBJ2-7; TRBD2 aligns across 10 bases. The CDR3 covers 14 residues. V lost 5 bases and J lost 5; bases outside the gene matches: 6. Germline V gives CDR1 SEHNR, CDR2 FQNEAQ (reference sequence). The CDR3 bases are TGTGCCAGCAGCCTGTCTAGCGGGAGCCACGAGCAGTACTTC. The encoded protein is CASSLSSGSHEQYF.

This clonotype showed up just once. V and J are TRBV24-1 and TRBJ2-2; 10 nucleotides match TRBD1. Germline loops: CDR1 KGHDR, CDR2 SFDVKD. CDR3 length equals 15 residues. With V trimmed by 6 bases and J by 6 bases, 6 bases remained unmatched. CDR3 in amino acids: CATSPGTGVSGELFF. CDR3 DNA: TGTGCCACCAGTCCCGGGACAGGGGTGTCCGGGGAGCTGTTTTTT.

The rearrangement links TRBV5-1 to TRBJ2-6; possibly TRBD1 for D (5 bases). CDR1 SGHRS and CDR2 YFSETQ come from the germline V gene. Deletions cut 0 bases from V and 1 base from J, with 5 bases between. This CDR3 has 15 residues. CDR3: CASSLAGSGANVLTF. Written as DNA, the CDR3 is TGCGCCAGCAGCTTGGCAGGGTCTGGGGCCAACGTCCTGACTTTC.

The chain combines TRBV2 with TRBJ2-3; TRBD2 agrees at 8 bases. The V gene end was trimmed by 4 bases and the J gene end by 1 base; junction bases not matched to a gene: 4. Germline lookup yields CDR1 SNHLY and CDR2 FYNNEI. The CDR3 spans 15 residues. CDR3 in amino acids: CASSGDGRGTDTQYF. CDR3 DNA: TGTGCCAGCAGTGGTGACGGGAGGGGCACAGATACGCAGTATTTT.

J is TRBJ1-4 and V is TRBV27, with 10 bases lining up with TRBD1. Trimming took 4 bases from V and 8 from J; bases not matched to a gene: 10. The CDR3 loop spans 16 amino acids. Germline V gene data show CDR1 as MNHEY and CDR2 as SMNVEV (reference sequence). The DNA for the CDR3 is TGTGCCAGCAGTTCCCGGGACAGGGGAATCGGGGAAAAACTGTTTTTT. Amino acid sequence: CASSSRDRGIGEKLFF. Full variable domain (remainder filled in from reference TRBV27 and TRBJ1-4): EAQVTQNPRYLITVTGKKLTVTCSQNMNHEYMSWYRQDPGLGLRQIYYSMNVEVTDKGDVPEGYKVSRKEKRNFPLILESPSPNQTSLYFCASSSRDRGIGEKLFFGSGTQLSVL.

The CDR3, as DNA: TGTGCCAGCAGCTTAGGTCCGGGGATGGGTCTTCAGCCCCAGCATTTT. As protein: CASSLGPGMGLQPQHF. The gene calls are TRBV7-2 and TRBJ1-5; D gene ambiguous. CDR1 SGHTA and CDR2 FQGNSA come from the germline V gene. V lost 1 base, J lost 6 bases, and 16 bases lay in between. The CDR3 loop spans 16 amino acids. The full variable domain, rest sourced from reference TRBV7-2 and TRBJ1-5, is GAGVSQSPSNKVTEKGKDVELRCDPISGHTALYWYRQSLGQGLEFLIYFQGNSAPDKSGLPSDRFSAERTGGSVSTLTIQRTQQEDSAVYLCASSLGPGMGLQPQHFGDGTRLSIL.

This clonotype has only a few counts. The J gene is TRBJ2-7, the V gene TRBV7-9, with D tentatively TRBD1 or TRBD2 (5 bases each). The CDR3 runs 14 residues. CDR1 SEHNR and CDR2 FQNEAQ come from the germline V gene (reference sequence). V lost 5 bases, J lost 4 bases, and 15 bases lay in between. The CDR3 region is CASSPRGREYEQYF. In DNA, the CDR3 is TGTGCCAGCAGCCCTCGGGGCAGGGAATACGAGCAGTACTTC.

This clonotype is labeled medium-sized. The rearrangement joins TRBV20-1 to TRBJ2-7, with TRBD2 identical over 7 bases. Per the germline V gene, CDR1 is DFQATT and CDR2 is SNEGSKA (reference sequence). Trimming took 4 bases from V and 3 from J; bases not matched to a gene: 6. There are 13 residues in the CDR3. The CDR3 region has the DNA TGCAGTGCTAACGGCCTAGCGGTCTACGAGCAGTACTTC. Protein sequence: CSANGLAVYEQYF.

CDR3 nucleotides: TGCAGCACCTCCGGCTGGGAGAATACCTACGAGCAGTACTTC. Protein: CSTSGWENTYEQYF. The chain combines TRBV20-1 with TRBJ2-7; TRBD2 might be the D (5 bases). Germline CDR1 and CDR2: DFQATT and SNEGSKA (reference sequence). The length of the CDR3 is 14 residues.

The genes are TRBV20-1 and TRBJ2-5; 13 positions agree with TRBD2. The CDR3 runs 15 residues. Trimming took 0 bases from V and 5 from J; bases not matched to a gene: 3. CDR1 is DFQATT, CDR2 SNEGSKA, per germline (reference sequence). Here the CDR3 reads CSARDPLAGGETQYF. For the CDR3, the DNA is TGCAGTGCTAGAGACCCACTAGCGGGAGGGGAGACCCAGTACTTC.

The chain is built from TRBV27 and TRBJ1-6, with unresolved D. Deletions cut 8 bases from V and 4 bases from J, with 24 bases between. The germline gives CDR1 MNHEY, CDR2 SMNVEV (reference sequence). The CDR3 covers 18 residues. CDR3 residues: CASLRTLTYPQYNSPLHF. The CDR3 DNA sequence: TGTGCCAGCCTTCGGACCCTCACCTATCCCCAGTATAATTCACCCCTCCACTTT.

In this sample, this clonotype turned up a few times. The rearrangement uses TRBV15 and TRBJ1-2, with a tentative D call TRBD1 (5 bases). Germline CDR1 is LNHNV and CDR2 is YYDKDF (reference sequence). The CDR3 covers 15 residues. Trimming took off 1 base at V and 7 bases at J, with 16 bases between the two ends. The CDR3 DNA sequence: TGTGCCACCAGCAGAGGTCGGGGCGGACTTCGTGGCTACACCTTC. Translated: CATSRGRGGLRGYTF.

The chain couples TRBV7-9 to TRBJ1-6, with D possibly matching TRBD1 (5 bases). The CDR3 runs to 16 residues. V lost 4 bases to trimming and J lost 9 bases, with 19 bases between them. Germline values: CDR1 SEHNR, CDR2 FQNEAQ (reference sequence). The chain's CDR3 is CASSSTRDAYVSPLHF. The CDR3 DNA reads TGTGCCAGCAGCTCCACCCGGGACGCCTATGTTTCACCCCTCCACTTT.

The rearrangement uses TRBV28 and TRBJ2-2; a weak D match, TRBD2 (6 bases). From germline, CDR1 is MDHEN and CDR2 SYDVKM. This CDR3 is built from 16 residues. Trimming removed 5 bases at V and 7 bases at J, with 20 bases between. CDR3: CASSTSGLPRVGELFF. CDR3 DNA: TGTGCCAGCAGTACCTCGGGACTCCCAAGGGTCGGGGAGCTGTTTTTT.

The rearrangement uses TRBV6-2 or TRBV6-3 and TRBJ2-6; no reliable D call. Trimming removed 5 bases from V and 4 bases from J, with 12 bases in between. The CDR3 runs to 15 residues. Germline loops: CDR1 MNHEY, CDR2 SVGEGT. The CDR3 nucleotides are TGTGCCAGCAGTAACTTGGCGGACGGGGCCAACGTCCTGACTTTC. It translates to CASSNLADGANVLTF.

The chain uses TRBV2 and TRBJ2-5; D possibly corresponds to TRBD2 (6 bases). This CDR3 is 15 amino acids long. Germline CDR1 and CDR2: SNHLY and FYNNEI. With 6 bases removed from V and 0 bases from J, the gap between germline ends came to 14 bases. The CDR3: CASRPPGAYQETQYF. The CDR3 DNA is TGTGCCAGCAGACCCCCGGGAGCCTACCAAGAGACCCAGTACTTC.

This clonotype was counted a few times. The chain uses TRBV7-2 and TRBJ1-2; D call uncertain. This CDR3 region has 15 residues. V was shortened by 2 bases and J by 2 bases, with 12 bases between the two germline ends. Looked up from germline, CDR1 is SGHTA and CDR2 is FQGNSA. The CDR3 is CASSLNGRRNYGYTF. The CDR3, as DNA: TGTGCCAGCAGCTTAAATGGCAGGAGAAACTATGGCTACACCTTC.

In this sample, this clonotype turned up once. One junction end disagrees with the germline gene, perhaps due to a read error. This rearrangement joins TRBV3-1 to TRBJ2-3; D not certain. The CDR3 is 14 amino acids. CDR1 is LGHDT, CDR2 YNNKEL, per germline (reference sequence). The CDR3 loop is CASSQRTSTDTQYF. The DNA of the CDR3 is TGTGCCAGCAGCCAAAGGACGAGCACGGATACGCAGTATTTT.

The chain carries TRBV28 and TRBJ2-2, with 13 bases matching TRBD2. This CDR3 is 19 amino acids long. V lost 7 bases, J lost 3 bases, and 14 bases stayed unmatched. Germline V gene data show CDR1 as MDHEN and CDR2 as SYDVKM. The CDR3 DNA follows: TGTGCCAGCAATCCCCTCCGGACTAGCGGGAGATGGGACACCGGGGAGCTGTTTTTT. As protein: CASNPLRTSGRWDTGELFF.

The rearrangement uses TRBV20-1 and TRBJ2-7; D may be TRBD2 (6 bases). CDR1 and CDR2 from the germline V gene are DFQATT and SNEGSKA (reference sequence). This CDR3 is 14 amino acids long. Trimming took 6 bases from V and 0 from J, leaving 15 bases between them. CDR3 sequence: CSALRAAGSYEQYF. The CDR3 DNA sequence: TGCAGTGCCCTCCGTGCAGCGGGCTCCTACGAGCAGTACTTC.

The V gene is TRBV27, the J gene TRBJ2-4, with 7 positions matching TRBD1. The trim removed 6 bases at V and 6 bases at J, leaving 11 bases unmatched. The CDR3 runs to 15 residues. Germline CDR1 reads MNHEY; CDR2 reads SMNVEV (reference sequence). The CDR3 loop reads CASSDTTGFGNIQYF. CDR3 bases: TGTGCCAGCAGCGACACGACAGGGTTCGGAAACATTCAGTACTTC.

The chain recombines TRBV7-2 with TRBJ1-1; D possibly corresponds to TRBD1 (5 bases). Germline V lookup: CDR1 SGHTA, CDR2 FQGNSA. The CDR3 loop spans 15 amino acids. Trimming removed 1 base at V and 6 bases at J, with 15 bases between. As DNA, the CDR3 is TGTGCCAGCAGCTTAGATCGGGGGGGGGGATCTGAAGCTTTCTTT. Translating gives CASSLDRGGGSEAFF.

The chain uses TRBV25-1 and TRBJ2-7; D uncertain. The germline gives CDR1 MGHDK, CDR2 SYGVNS. The CDR3 covers 15 residues. V lost 6 bases to trimming and J lost 3 bases, with 18 bases between them. The DNA for the CDR3 is TGTGCCAGCAGCTCCTTCTCGGGTGTAGGCTACGAGCAGTACTTC. Protein: CASSSFSGVGYEQYF.

Only a few counts were recorded for this clonotype. This chain links TRBV7-2 with TRBJ2-7; 9 bases match TRBD1. CDR3 length equals 13 residues. Germline V gives CDR1 SGHTA, CDR2 FQGNSA. The V segment lost 2 bases and the J segment 6 bases; nucleotides outside the gene matches: 2. The CDR3 protein is CASSLRDRAEQYF. CDR3 in DNA: TGTGCCAGCAGCTTAAGGGACAGGGCCGAGCAGTACTTC.